A single sample gave rise to the 12 T cell receptor beta chains below, sequenced in a study of T cell responses to AZD1222 COVID-19 vaccine. Produced via immunoSEQ multiplex PCR; TCRdb's table is partial and in-frame only. The sample lists roughly 120,000 clones; approximately 90% were seen once. Sequencing used peripheral blood, obtained on day 0 of AZD1222 vaccination. The receptor source for this set is an adult in good health.

The chain recombines TRBV27 with TRBJ2-3; tentatively, D is TRBD1 (6 bases). This CDR3 has 16 amino acids. V dropped 5 bases and J dropped 2 bases, with 17 bases sitting between them. The germline gives CDR1 MNHEY, CDR2 SMNVEV (reference sequence). As DNA, the CDR3 is TGTGCCAGCAGTGTTTATAGGGGGACCCTCACAGATACGCAGTATTTT. This encodes CASSVYRGTLTDTQYF.

The chain is built from TRBV3-1 (or the pseudogene TRBV3-2) and TRBJ2-1; 11 nucleotides align to TRBD2. Germline V gene lookup returns CDR1 LGHDT and CDR2 YNNKEL (reference sequence). Losses at the gene ends were 5 bases for V and 4 bases for J; bases not matched to a gene: 7. The length of the CDR3 is 16 residues. The CDR3 nucleotides are TGTGCCAGCAGCTTCCCCGGGACTAGCGGTTACAATGAGCAGTTCTTC. Amino acid sequence: CASSFPGTSGYNEQFF.

The CDR3 spells CASSLDGLVAREFRNEQFF. As DNA, the CDR3 is TGTGCCAGCAGCTTAGACGGGCTTGTGGCGCGGGAGTTTCGCAATGAGCAGTTCTTC. The chain has TRBV7-8 and TRBJ2-1; 7 bases line up with TRBD2. The germline V gene encodes CDR1 SGHVS and CDR2 FQNEAQ. The CDR3 covers 19 residues. V gave up 1 base and J gave up 6 bases; unmatched junction bases: 18.

This sequence joins TRBV28 and TRBJ2-3; TRBD2 matches at 9 bases. The CDR3 is 16 amino acids. V shed 6 bases and J 1 base; nucleotides not matched to a gene: 8. Germline V gives CDR1 MDHEN, CDR2 SYDVKM. In nucleotides, the CDR3 is TGTGCCAGCAGCCATCCGGGCGGGGGGGGCACAGATACGCAGTATTTT. Translating it yields CASSHPGGGGTDTQYF.

This sequence joins TRBV2 and TRBJ2-3; unclear D gene. V dropped 6 bases and J dropped 2 bases, with 12 bases sitting between them. The CDR3 is made up of 14 amino acids. Germline V gives CDR1 SNHLY, CDR2 FYNNEI. CDR3 protein: CASRARTNTDTQYF. In DNA form, the CDR3 reads TGTGCCAGCAGGGCTCGAACTAACACAGATACGCAGTATTTT.

V and J are TRBV19 and TRBJ1-1, with no clear D. The CDR3 is 13 amino acids. Germline CDR1 and CDR2: LNHDA and SQIVND (reference sequence). Between the trimmed V and J ends, which lost 5 bases and 0 bases, there was a span of 7 bases. The CDR3 protein is CASSQIMNTEAFF. Here the CDR3 DNA reads TGTGCCAGTAGTCAGATCATGAACACTGAAGCTTTCTTT.

The chain links TRBV3-1 (or the pseudogene TRBV3-2) to TRBJ2-3; no clear D gene. The ends were cut back, 3 bases at V and 6 bases at J, with 4 bases in the middle. The CDR3 loop spans 11 amino acids. Germline CDR1 and CDR2: LGHDT and YNNKEL (reference sequence). The CDR3 protein is CASSHGDTQYF. CDR3 coding DNA: TGTGCCAGCAGCCACGGGGATACGCAGTATTTT.

This rearrangement joins TRBV28 to TRBJ2-3, with no clear D. The CDR3 loop spans 16 amino acids. The ends were cut back, 3 bases at V and 1 base at J, with 14 bases in the middle. CDR1 and CDR2 from the germline V gene are MDHEN and SYDVKM. The CDR3, as DNA: TGTGCCAGCAGTTTGGTTGTCGGGTCTCGCACAGATACGCAGTATTTT. Its protein is CASSLVVGSRTDTQYF.

This chain connects TRBV28 to TRBJ1-4; no clear D. This CDR3 has 11 residues. Germline V gene lookup returns CDR1 MDHEN and CDR2 SYDVKM. Trimming shortened V by 3 bases and J by 8 bases, and 4 bases separated the two germline ends. The CDR3 spells CASSFREKLFF. CDR3 nucleotides: TGTGCCAGCAGTTTTAGGGAAAAACTGTTTTTT. Full variable domain (missing parts from reference TRBV28 and TRBJ1-4): DVKVTQSSRYLVKRTGEKVFLECVQDMDHENMFWYRQDPGLGLRLIYFSYDVKMKEKGDIPEGYSVSREKKERFSLILESASTNQTSMYLCASSFREKLFFGSGTQLSVL.

J is TRBJ2-1 and V is TRBV19; TRBD1 aligns across 11 bases. J gave up 8 bases and V 4 bases, and 13 bases lay outside the gene matches. The CDR3 runs 17 residues. Germline assignment: CDR1 LNHDA and CDR2 SQIVND (reference sequence). CDR3: CASSSGTGGMVVDEQFF. CDR3 DNA: TGTGCCAGTAGTAGCGGGACAGGGGGAATGGTCGTGGATGAGCAGTTCTTC.

This chain joins TRBV4-1 and TRBJ1-4, with D perhaps matching TRBD1 (6 bases). Trimming left V 3 bases short and J 4 bases short, with 21 bases between. This CDR3 is 18 amino acids long. Germline V lookup: CDR1 MGHRA, CDR2 YSYEKL. CDR3 amino acids: CASSQAQGLRVGNEKLFF. DNA of the CDR3: TGCGCCAGCAGCCAGGCACAGGGACTGAGGGTTGGTAATGAAAAACTGTTTTTT.

The rearrangement uses TRBV7-3 and TRBJ2-6; TRBD1 or TRBD2 may be the D gene (5 bases each). V dropped 4 bases and J dropped 0 bases, with 13 bases sitting between them. Germline CDR1 reads SGHTA; CDR2 reads FQGTGA. This CDR3 comprises 17 residues. The CDR3 here is CASSSVGRNSGANVLTF. The CDR3 DNA follows: TGTGCCAGCAGCTCGGTGGGACGGAACTCTGGGGCCAACGTCCTGACTTTC.